Below, 31 T cell receptor beta chains from the same sample are listed, as sequenced in a study of shared clonotypes between healthy human individuals. Measured with immunoSEQ multiplex PCR; TCRdb has only the in-frame clones, and not every one. The sample holds around 990,000 clones, 77% seen once. Sequencing used memory CD4+ T cells from PBMCs. Subset of the sample: CD45RA-negative fraction. These receptor sequences come from a man younger than 35 in good health. Some clones in this sample may be carry-over from other donors' samples.

The J gene is TRBJ2-7, the V gene TRBV18, with a tentative D call TRBD2 (6 bases). Germline V lookup: CDR1 KGHSH, CDR2 LQKENI. Trimming cost V 5 bases and J 5 bases, with 16 bases left between them. The CDR3 extends over 14 amino acids. The CDR3: CASSATSITHEQYF. As DNA, the CDR3 is TGTGCCAGCTCAGCCACTAGCATTACCCACGAGCAGTACTTC.

The rearrangement links TRBV7-2 to TRBJ2-1; 8 positions agree with TRBD2. The CDR3 loop spans 16 amino acids. V lost 1 base, J lost 7 bases, and 9 bases stayed unmatched. The V gene's germline CDR1 is SGHTA and CDR2 FQGNSA. CDR3 residues: CASSLDSGRARNEQFF. The CDR3, as DNA: TGTGCCAGCAGCTTAGATTCCGGGAGGGCCCGTAATGAGCAGTTCTTC. Supplemented by reference TRBV7-2 and TRBJ2-1, the full variable domain reads GAGVSQSPSNKVTEKGKDVELRCDPISGHTALYWYRQSLGQGLEFLIYFQGNSAPDKSGLPSDRFSAERTGGSVSTLTIQRTQQEDSAVYLCASSLDSGRARNEQFFGPGTRLTVL.

Regarding this clone: A far larger clone is only one base removed, so a read error is likely. The chain links TRBV7-6 to TRBJ2-3; D call uncertain. Looked up from germline, CDR1 is SGHVS and CDR2 is FNYEAQ. The CDR3 is 12 amino acids. Trimming shortened V by 3 bases and J by 0 bases, and 1 base separated the two germline ends. The CDR3 loop is CASSFSTDTQYF. The CDR3, as DNA: TGTGCCAGCAGCTTCAGCACAGATACGCAGTATTTT. The variable domain in full, completed from reference TRBV7-6 and TRBJ2-3, reads GAGVSQSPRYKVTKRGQDVALRCDPISGHVSLYWYRQALGQGPEFLTYFNYEAQQDKSGLPNDRFSAERPEGSISTLTIQRTEQRDSAMYRCASSFSTDTQYFGPGTRLTVL.

This chain links TRBV7-9 with TRBJ2-2, with 7 bases that match TRBD1. The germline V gene encodes CDR1 SEHNR and CDR2 FQNEAQ (reference sequence). CDR3 length equals 14 residues. V lost 7 bases and J lost 7; bases outside the gene matches: 9. The CDR3 is CASTPGQAGGELFF. The CDR3 coding sequence is TGTGCCAGCACCCCCGGACAGGCCGGCGGGGAGCTGTTTTTT.

This chain joins TRBV18 and TRBJ2-3; D gene ambiguous. The V end lost 3 bases, the J end lost 2 bases, and 9 bases lay between the germline ends. The CDR3 runs 14 residues. Germline loops: CDR1 KGHSH, CDR2 LQKENI. The CDR3 here is CASSPPTATDTQYF. For the CDR3, the DNA is TGTGCCAGCTCACCTCCTACAGCCACAGATACGCAGTATTTT.

The J gene is TRBJ2-2, the V gene TRBV28, with D tentatively TRBD1 or TRBD2 (6 bases each). CDR3 length equals 16 residues. V dropped 6 bases and J dropped 2 bases, with 16 bases sitting between them. CDR1 is MDHEN, CDR2 SYDVKM, per germline. As DNA, the CDR3 is TGTGCCAGCAGACTAACGGGGGCGGGCAACACCGGGGAGCTGTTTTTT. It translates to CASRLTGAGNTGELFF.

V usage is TRBV4-2 and J usage is TRBJ1-5, with TRBD1 matching 9 bases. J lost 5 bases, V lost 0 bases, and 11 bases had no gene match. CDR3 length: 18 residues. Per the germline V gene, CDR1 is LGHNA and CDR2 is YNFKEQ. CDR3 nucleotides: TGTGCCAGCAGCCAAGATCCACCGGGACAGGGTAGGGATCAGCCCCAGCATTTT. Its protein product is CASSQDPPGQGRDQPQHF.

V gene TRBV7-3 combines with J gene TRBJ1-2; 9 bases agree with TRBD1. The junction had 6 bases not matched to a gene; V was cut back by 5 bases and J by 2 bases. The CDR3 consists of 15 residues. The germline CDR1 and CDR2 sequences are SGHTA and FQGTGA. The CDR3: CASSPIGTGNYGYTF. The CDR3, as DNA: TGTGCCAGCAGCCCCATCGGGACAGGGAACTATGGCTACACCTTC.

The chain links TRBV7-9 to TRBJ1-1, with 7 bases fitting TRBD1. The CDR3 is made up of 14 amino acids. The germline V gene encodes CDR1 SEHNR and CDR2 FQNEAQ (reference sequence). After removal of 5 bases from V and 1 base from J, the junction contained 4 bases not matched to a gene. The DNA for the CDR3 is TGTGCCAGCAGCAGTCGGGACAGGAACACTGAAGCTTTCTTT. This translates into CASSSRDRNTEAFF.

The chain employs TRBV5-1 and TRBJ2-7, with D possibly being TRBD1 (6 bases). This CDR3 is built from 13 residues. Per germline, CDR1 SGHRS and CDR2 YFSETQ. Trimming shortened V by 3 bases and J by 2 bases, and 9 bases separated the two germline ends. CDR3 amino acids: CASSSRTAYEQYF. DNA for the CDR3: TGCGCCAGCAGCTCGCGGACAGCCTACGAGCAGTACTTC. Together with reference TRBV5-1 and TRBJ2-7, the CDR3 gives the full variable domain: KAGVTQTPRYLIKTRGQQVTLSCSPISGHRSVSWYQQTPGQGLQFLFEYFSETQRNKGNFPGRFSGRQFSNSRSEMNVSTLELGDSALYLCASSSRTAYEQYFGPGTRLTVT.

On this clone: The same CDR3 can be traced to other DNA sequences in this sample. This chain connects TRBV7-9 to TRBJ1-1; no definite D call. Trimming left V 5 bases short and J 0 bases short, with 7 bases between. Germline CDR1 SEHNR, CDR2 FQNEAQ (reference sequence). The CDR3 is 13 amino acids. CDR3 nucleotides: TGTGCCAGCAGCCCAGAGATGAACACTGAAGCTTTCTTT. Its translation: CASSPEMNTEAFF.

V and J are TRBV27 and TRBJ1-6; 9 bases line up with TRBD1. The junction had 12 bases not matched to a gene; V was cut back by 6 bases and J by 6 bases. CDR3 size: 17 residues. Per germline, CDR1 MNHEY and CDR2 SMNVEV (reference sequence). In nucleotides, the CDR3 is TGTGCCAGCAGGCGGAACAGGGGGCTAGACCTTAATTCACCCCTCCACTTT. Translation: CASRRNRGLDLNSPLHF.

V gene TRBV6-5 combines with J gene TRBJ2-7, with 8 bases aligning to TRBD2. The CDR3 has 16 amino acids. V gave up 0 bases and J gave up 4 bases; unmatched junction bases: 8. CDR1 MNHEY and CDR2 SVGAGI come from the germline V gene. This chain's CDR3 is CASSYSPVGGAYEQYF. The CDR3 DNA reads TGTGCCAGCAGTTACTCCCCCGTCGGGGGGGCTTACGAGCAGTACTTC.

The CDR3 sequence is CASSLGVADTQYF. CDR3 DNA: TGTGCCAGCAGTCTGGGGGTGGCAGATACGCAGTATTTT. The chain joins TRBV6-6 to TRBJ2-3, with D perhaps assigned TRBD1 or TRBD2 (5 bases each). Germline loops: CDR1 MNHNY, CDR2 SVGAGI (reference sequence). Trimming left V 5 bases short and J 4 bases short, with 10 bases between. This CDR3 is built from 13 residues.

The chain has TRBV2 and TRBJ1-1, with TRBD1 matching 7 bases. CDR1 is SNHLY and CDR2 is FYNNEI in the germline V gene. V lost 2 bases and J lost 0; bases outside the gene matches: 3. This CDR3 region has 15 residues. The CDR3 region is CASSETGTVNTEAFF. The CDR3 DNA reads TGTGCCAGCAGTGAAACCGGGACAGTGAACACTGAAGCTTTCTTT.

The chain carries TRBV15 and TRBJ1-1; D gene unclear. The CDR3 has 13 residues. The germline CDR1 and CDR2 sequences are LNHNV and YYDKDF (reference sequence). The V and J ends lost 4 bases and 8 bases respectively, with 14 bases between them. The CDR3 coding sequence is TGTGCCACCAGCATAAGGACGGGAGCAGAAGCTTTCTTT. Its protein product is CATSIRTGAEAFF.

For this clone: Other DNA sequences in this sample translate to the same CDR3. The CDR3 DNA follows: TGCGCCAGCAGCTTTATCCCGGGCGACTATGGCTACACCTTC. Encoded protein: CASSFIPGDYGYTF. This rearrangement joins TRBV5-1 to TRBJ1-2; D unclear. Per the germline V gene, CDR1 is SGHRS and CDR2 is YFSETQ. The germline V and J ends were trimmed by 2 bases and 3 bases, with 11 bases remaining between them. The CDR3 covers 14 residues.

The J gene is TRBJ2-2, the V gene TRBV7-8; TRBD2 matches 7 bases. Trimming took 5 bases from V and 7 from J; bases not matched to a gene: 13. Germline V gene sequence: CDR1 SGHVS, CDR2 FQNEAQ. This CDR3 is 16 amino acids long. The CDR3 nucleotides are TGTGCCAGCAGCAGCAAGCGGGAACGAGTCGGCGGGGAGCTGTTTTTT. Translated, it gives CASSSKRERVGGELFF.

This clone was recorded once. V gene TRBV6-5 combines with J gene TRBJ1-5; D uncertain. The CDR3 length is 16 residues. Germline V gene data show CDR1 as MNHEY and CDR2 as SVGAGI. V dropped 0 bases and J dropped 0 bases, with 9 bases sitting between them. The CDR3 DNA is TGTGCCAGCAGTTACTCTTTTGCAGATAGCAATCAGCCCCAGCATTTT. This translates into CASSYSFADSNQPQHF.

The chain combines TRBV7-9 with TRBJ2-2, with D perhaps assigned TRBD1 or TRBD2 (5 bases each). Germline values: CDR1 SEHNR, CDR2 FQNEAQ (reference sequence). This CDR3 spans 17 amino acids. The V gene lost 1 base and the J gene lost 0 bases, with 12 bases spanning the gap. The CDR3 DNA is TGTGCCAGCAGCTTAGGGGACGGCCAATCGAACACCGGGGAGCTGTTTTTT. It encodes CASSLGDGQSNTGELFF.

Only a few counts were recorded for this clone. The rearrangement links TRBV30 to TRBJ1-5; D perhaps matches TRBD1 (5 bases). CDR3 length equals 11 residues. Trimming pared 5 bases from V and 11 bases from J, leaving 13 bases between. The V gene's germline CDR1 is GTSNPN and CDR2 SVGIG (reference sequence). The CDR3 spells CAWSTGPSQHF. CDR3 nucleotide sequence: TGTGCCTGGTCAACAGGCCCTTCCCAGCATTTT.

V usage is TRBV19 and J usage is TRBJ2-7; 11 positions agree with TRBD1. The J segment lost 4 bases and the V segment lost 6 bases, leaving 8 bases of the junction unmatched. The CDR3 has 15 amino acids. Germline V gives CDR1 LNHDA, CDR2 SQIVND (reference sequence). The CDR3 region is CASSPGQGDLYEQYF. The CDR3 nucleotides are TGTGCCAGTAGCCCGGGACAGGGGGATCTGTACGAGCAGTACTTC.

The table lists this clone with a few counts. The CDR3, as DNA: TGCGCCAGCCGCCGGGAGGTGGAGGGCTACACCTTC. Residues: CASRREVEGYTF. The V and J genes are TRBV5-1 and TRBJ1-2; D not resolved. The CDR3 sequence is 12 residues long. V was trimmed by 7 bases and J by 8 bases, leaving 15 bases between them. Germline V gives CDR1 SGHRS, CDR2 YFSETQ.

This clone was seen ten or more times. The same CDR3 can be traced to other DNA sequences in this sample. The chain recombines TRBV5-1 with TRBJ2-5; D not certain. Germline V gene data show CDR1 as SGHRS and CDR2 as YFSETQ. CDR3 length: 14 amino acids. V lost 0 bases and J 1 base, leaving 7 bases between the germline ends. DNA for the CDR3: TGCGCCAGCAGCTTGGGGCAGATCCAAGAGACCCAGTACTTC. This sequence encodes CASSLGQIQETQYF.

The chain joins TRBV11-3 to TRBJ2-1, with D possibly TRBD1 on 5 matching bases. This CDR3 comprises 15 residues. From germline, CDR1 is SGHNT and CDR2 YENEEA. With 5 bases removed from V and 2 bases from J, the gap between germline ends came to 13 bases. CDR3 in DNA: TGTGCCAGCAGCCCCCGCGGCAGGGCCTACAATGAGCAGTTCTTC. This gives the protein CASSPRGRAYNEQFF.

The chain is built from TRBV29-1 and TRBJ2-1; TRBD1 matches at 8 bases. The V segment lost 7 bases and the J segment 8 bases; nucleotides outside the gene matches: 16. The CDR3 spans 15 residues. Germline CDR1 reads SQVTM; CDR2 reads ANQGSEA. The CDR3 spells CSADPRGLISHEQFF. CDR3 nucleotide sequence: TGCAGCGCCGATCCCAGGGGGCTAATCTCACATGAGCAGTTCTTC.

The rearrangement joins TRBV6-1 to TRBJ2-7, with D tentatively TRBD1 (5 bases). Trimming cost V 6 bases and J 2 bases, with 17 bases left between them. Germline V gene data show CDR1 as MNHNS and CDR2 as SASEGT. This CDR3 is 15 amino acids long. CDR3 region: CASRQGSRTPYEQYF. The CDR3 DNA reads TGTGCCAGCAGGCAGGGATCCAGGACCCCCTACGAGCAGTACTTC.

The chain has TRBV5-4 and TRBJ2-2; no reliable D call. Germline values: CDR1 SGHNT, CDR2 YYREEE (reference sequence). Trimming removed 2 bases at V and 6 bases at J, with 11 bases between. CDR3 length: 14 amino acids. The CDR3 DNA reads TGTGCCAGCAGCTTATCTGCAATGGCCGGGGAGCTGTTTTTT. It encodes CASSLSAMAGELFF. Full variable domain (outside the CDR3, taken from reference TRBV5-4 and TRBJ2-2): ETGVTQSPTHLIKTRGQQVTLRCSSQSGHNTVSWYQQALGQGPQFIFQYYREEENGRGNFPPRFSGLQFPNYSSELNVNALELDDSALYLCASSLSAMAGELFFGEGSRLTVL.

The chain's CDR3 is CASSEPFYGYTF. CDR3 DNA sequence: TGTGCCAGCAGCGAGCCGTTCTATGGCTACACCTTC. The chain joins TRBV21-1 to TRBJ1-2. TRBV21-1 is listed as a pseudogene. CDR3 length: 12 amino acids.

The chain links TRBV28 to TRBJ2-5; 9 nucleotides line up with TRBD2. There are 17 residues in the CDR3. The germline gives CDR1 MDHEN, CDR2 SYDVKM. J was trimmed by 4 bases and V by 10 bases; bases with no gene match: 19. CDR3 DNA sequence: TGTGCCACCGGGGATGTGGCGGGAGGGCCTTCTGGAGAGACCCAGTACTTC. Translation gives CATGDVAGGPSGETQYF.

For this clone: The sample has other DNA sequences that encode this CDR3 too. This chain joins TRBV6-5 and TRBJ2-7, with 7 bases lining up with TRBD1. The V gene end was trimmed by 0 bases and the J gene end by 3 bases; junction bases not matched to a gene: 2. The length of the CDR3 is 14 residues. Germline V lookup: CDR1 MNHEY, CDR2 SVGAGI. DNA for the CDR3: TGTGCCAGCAGTTACTCTAGGGACAGCTACGAGCAGTACTTC. This gives the protein CASSYSRDSYEQYF.